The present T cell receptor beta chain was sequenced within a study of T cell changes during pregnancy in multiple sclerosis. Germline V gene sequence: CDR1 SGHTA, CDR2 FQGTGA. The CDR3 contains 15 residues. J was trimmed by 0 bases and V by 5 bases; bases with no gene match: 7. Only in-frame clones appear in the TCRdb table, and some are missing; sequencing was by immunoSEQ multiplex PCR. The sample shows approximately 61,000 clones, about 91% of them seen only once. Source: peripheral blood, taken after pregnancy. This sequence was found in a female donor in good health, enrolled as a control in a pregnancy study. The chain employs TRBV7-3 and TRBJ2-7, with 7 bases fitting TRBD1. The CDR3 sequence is CASSVGGQSSYEQYF. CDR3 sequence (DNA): TGTGCCAGCAGCGTAGGGGGACAGAGCTCCTACGAGCAGTACTTC.